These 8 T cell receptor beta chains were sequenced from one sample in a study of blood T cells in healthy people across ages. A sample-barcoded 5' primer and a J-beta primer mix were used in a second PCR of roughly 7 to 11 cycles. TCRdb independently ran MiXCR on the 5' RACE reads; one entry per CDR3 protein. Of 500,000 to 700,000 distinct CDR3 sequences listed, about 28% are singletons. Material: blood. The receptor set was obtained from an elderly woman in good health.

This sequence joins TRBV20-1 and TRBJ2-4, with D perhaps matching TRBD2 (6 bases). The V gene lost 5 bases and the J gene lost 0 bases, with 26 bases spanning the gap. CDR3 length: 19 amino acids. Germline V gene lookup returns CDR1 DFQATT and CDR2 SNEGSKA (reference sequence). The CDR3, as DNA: TGCAGTGCTGGGGCCATGCGCGGGACCTGGGGCCTAGCCAAAAACATTCAGTACTTC. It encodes CSAGAMRGTWGLAKNIQYF.

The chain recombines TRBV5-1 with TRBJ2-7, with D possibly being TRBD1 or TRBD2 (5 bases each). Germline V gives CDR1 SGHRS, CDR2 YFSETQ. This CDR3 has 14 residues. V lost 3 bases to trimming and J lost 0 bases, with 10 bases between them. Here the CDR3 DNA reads TGCGCCAGCAGCTGGGTCGGGGCCTCCTACGAGCAGTACTTC. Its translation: CASSWVGASYEQYF.

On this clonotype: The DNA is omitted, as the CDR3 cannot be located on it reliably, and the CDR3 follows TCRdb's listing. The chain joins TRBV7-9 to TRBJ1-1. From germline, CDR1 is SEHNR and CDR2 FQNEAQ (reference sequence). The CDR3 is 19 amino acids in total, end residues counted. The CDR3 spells CASSSTLGGASRRNTEAFF.

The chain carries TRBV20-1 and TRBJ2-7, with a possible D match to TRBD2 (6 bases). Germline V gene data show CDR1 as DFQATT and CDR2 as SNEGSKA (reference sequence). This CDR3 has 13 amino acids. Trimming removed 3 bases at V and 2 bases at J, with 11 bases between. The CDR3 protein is CSASPGRTYEQYF. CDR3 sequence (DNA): TGCAGTGCTAGCCCCGGGAGAACCTACGAGCAGTACTTC.

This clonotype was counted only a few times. The CDR3 loop reads CASSYRVTRVEAFF. CDR3 nucleotide sequence: TGTGCCAGCAGTTATCGGGTGACTCGGGTTGAAGCTTTCTTT. The rearrangement links TRBV6-6 to TRBJ1-1, with D unclear. This CDR3 is 14 amino acids long. V dropped 3 bases and J dropped 7 bases, with 15 bases sitting between them. Germline CDR1 is MNHNY and CDR2 is SVGAGI (reference sequence).

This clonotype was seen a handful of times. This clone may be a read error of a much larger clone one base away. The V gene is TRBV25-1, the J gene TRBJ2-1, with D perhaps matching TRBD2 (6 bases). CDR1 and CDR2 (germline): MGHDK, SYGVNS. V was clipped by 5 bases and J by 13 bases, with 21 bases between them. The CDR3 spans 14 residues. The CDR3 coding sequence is TGTGCCAGCAGTCTTCCCGGAGTCCGGGGGACCCAGTTCTTC. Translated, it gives CASSLPGVRGTQFF.

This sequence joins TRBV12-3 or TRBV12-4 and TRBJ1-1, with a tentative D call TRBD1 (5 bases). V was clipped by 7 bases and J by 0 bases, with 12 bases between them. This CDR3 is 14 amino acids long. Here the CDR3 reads CASTLGAVNTEAFF. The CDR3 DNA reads TGTGCCAGCACCTTAGGGGCGGTGAACACTGAAGCTTTCTTT.

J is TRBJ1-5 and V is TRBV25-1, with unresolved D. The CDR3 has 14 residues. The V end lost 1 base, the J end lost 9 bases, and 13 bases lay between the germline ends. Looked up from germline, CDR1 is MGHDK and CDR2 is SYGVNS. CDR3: CASSESRVLMPQHF. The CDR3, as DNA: TGTGCCAGCAGTGAATCTCGGGTCCTGATGCCCCAGCATTTT.